This section outlines one TCR beta chain sequence together with its context. These data come from a study of blood T cell repertoires in COVID-19. About the research overall: Italy, Spain and the United States were the sources of the convalescent and acute COVID-19 samples. PBMCs, B-cell-depleted T cells, or T cells provided the cDNA or gDNA that made up the material.

Authors' processing steps: Amplification with reference gene primers provided the estimates of nucleated cell counts. TCRdb keeps only in-frame clones here, not all; method: immunoSEQ multiplex PCR. V and J calls and clone size are as listed in that table; D and trimming were resolved from the DNA. The table includes 100,000 to 120,000 clones, 75% to 90% detected once. The TCR sequence derives from a woman aged 50 to 60 with acute or convalescent COVID-19. Sequenced input: peripheral blood.

The CDR3 sequence: CATSPPRAVGNTIYF. The CDR3, as DNA: TGTGCCACCAGCCCCCCGCGAGCCGTGGGAAACACCATATATTTT. The V and J genes are TRBV15 and TRBJ1-3; no definite D call. The CDR3 consists of 15 residues. Germline lookup yields CDR1 LNHNV and CDR2 YYDKDF (reference sequence). The ends were cut back, 5 bases at V and 4 bases at J, with 15 bases in the middle.